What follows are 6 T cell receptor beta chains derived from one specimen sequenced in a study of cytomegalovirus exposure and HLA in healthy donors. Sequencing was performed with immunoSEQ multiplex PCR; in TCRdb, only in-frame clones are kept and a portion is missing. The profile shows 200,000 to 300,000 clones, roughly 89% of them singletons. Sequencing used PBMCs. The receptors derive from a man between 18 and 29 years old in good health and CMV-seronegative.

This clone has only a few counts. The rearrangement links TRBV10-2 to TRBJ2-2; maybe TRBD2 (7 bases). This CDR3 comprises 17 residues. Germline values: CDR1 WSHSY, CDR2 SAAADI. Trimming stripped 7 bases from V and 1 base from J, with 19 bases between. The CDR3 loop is CASIAKGGVKNTGELFF. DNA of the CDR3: TGCGCCAGCATCGCCAAGGGGGGGGTGAAGAACACCGGGGAGCTGTTTTTT.

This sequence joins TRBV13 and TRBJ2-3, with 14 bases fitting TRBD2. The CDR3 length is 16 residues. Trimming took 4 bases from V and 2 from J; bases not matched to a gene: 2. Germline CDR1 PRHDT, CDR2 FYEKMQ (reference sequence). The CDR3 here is CASSWTSGGLTDTQYF. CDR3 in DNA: TGTGCCAGCAGCTGGACTAGCGGGGGGCTCACAGATACGCAGTATTTT.

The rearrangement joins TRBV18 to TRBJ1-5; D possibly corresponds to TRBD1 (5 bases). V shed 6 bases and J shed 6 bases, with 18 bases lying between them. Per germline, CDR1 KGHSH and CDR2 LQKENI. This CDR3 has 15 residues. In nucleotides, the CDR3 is TGTGCCAGCTCCCCGTTTGCCAGGGAGGCTCAGCCCCAGCATTTT. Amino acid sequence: CASSPFAREAQPQHF.

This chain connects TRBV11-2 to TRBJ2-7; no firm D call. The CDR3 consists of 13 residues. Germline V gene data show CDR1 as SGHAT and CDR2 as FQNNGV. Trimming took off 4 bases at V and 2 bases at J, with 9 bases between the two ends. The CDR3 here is CASSSEEPYEQYF. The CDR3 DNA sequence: TGTGCCAGCAGCTCCGAAGAGCCCTACGAGCAGTACTTC.

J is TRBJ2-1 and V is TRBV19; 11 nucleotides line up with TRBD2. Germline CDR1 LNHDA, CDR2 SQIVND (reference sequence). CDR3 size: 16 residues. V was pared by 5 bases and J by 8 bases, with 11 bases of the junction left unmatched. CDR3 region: CASSSIAGGRGDEQFF. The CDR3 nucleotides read TGTGCCAGTAGTTCCATAGCGGGGGGGCGAGGGGATGAGCAGTTCTTC. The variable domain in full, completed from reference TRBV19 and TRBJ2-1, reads DGGITQSPKYLFRKEGQNVTLSCEQNLNHDAMYWYRQDPGQGLRLIYYSQIVNDFQKGDIAEGYSVSREKKESFPLTVTSAQKNPTAFYLCASSSIAGGRGDEQFFGPGTRLTVL.

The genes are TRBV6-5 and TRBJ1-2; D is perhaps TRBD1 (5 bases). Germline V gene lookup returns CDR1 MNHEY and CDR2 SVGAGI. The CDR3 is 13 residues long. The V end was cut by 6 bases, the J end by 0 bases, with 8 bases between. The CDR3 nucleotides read TGTGCCAGCAGGGCGACAGCTAACTATGGCTACACCTTC. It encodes CASRATANYGYTF.